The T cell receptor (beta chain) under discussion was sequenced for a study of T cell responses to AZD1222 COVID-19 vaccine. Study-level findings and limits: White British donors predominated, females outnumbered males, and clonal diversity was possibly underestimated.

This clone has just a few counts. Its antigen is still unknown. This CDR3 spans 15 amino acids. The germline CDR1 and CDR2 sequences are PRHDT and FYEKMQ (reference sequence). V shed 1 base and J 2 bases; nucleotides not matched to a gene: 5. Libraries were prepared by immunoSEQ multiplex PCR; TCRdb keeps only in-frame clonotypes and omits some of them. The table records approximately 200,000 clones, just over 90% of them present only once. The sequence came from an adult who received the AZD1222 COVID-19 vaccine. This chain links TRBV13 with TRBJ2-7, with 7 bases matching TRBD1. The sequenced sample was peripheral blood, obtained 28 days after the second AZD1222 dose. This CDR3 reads CASSLEGGATYEQYF. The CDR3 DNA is TGTGCCAGCAGCTTAGAAGGGGGCGCAACCTACGAGCAGTACTTC.